The present TCR beta chain was sequenced within a study of T cell responses to AZD1222 COVID-19 vaccine. This clone was counted a few times. As yet, its antigen is unknown. This CDR3 has 10 amino acids. With 6 bases removed from V and 4 bases from J, the gap between germline ends came to 6 bases. The germline V gene encodes CDR1 DFQATT and CDR2 SNEGSKA (reference sequence). Study findings and constraints: Following two doses of AZD1222, Spike-specific TCR breadth and depth rose.

The protocol was immunoSEQ multiplex PCR, while the TCRdb copy is restricted to in-frame clones and leaves out a portion. The sample holds 120,000 to 150,000 clones, 85% to 90% seen once. The TCR comes from an adult in good health. The chain links TRBV20-1 to TRBJ1-2; no definite D call. Here the sequenced sample was peripheral blood, taken on day 0 of AZD1222 vaccination. CDR3 amino acids: CSARIYGYTF. CDR3 DNA: TGCAGTGCGAGAATCTATGGCTACACCTTC.